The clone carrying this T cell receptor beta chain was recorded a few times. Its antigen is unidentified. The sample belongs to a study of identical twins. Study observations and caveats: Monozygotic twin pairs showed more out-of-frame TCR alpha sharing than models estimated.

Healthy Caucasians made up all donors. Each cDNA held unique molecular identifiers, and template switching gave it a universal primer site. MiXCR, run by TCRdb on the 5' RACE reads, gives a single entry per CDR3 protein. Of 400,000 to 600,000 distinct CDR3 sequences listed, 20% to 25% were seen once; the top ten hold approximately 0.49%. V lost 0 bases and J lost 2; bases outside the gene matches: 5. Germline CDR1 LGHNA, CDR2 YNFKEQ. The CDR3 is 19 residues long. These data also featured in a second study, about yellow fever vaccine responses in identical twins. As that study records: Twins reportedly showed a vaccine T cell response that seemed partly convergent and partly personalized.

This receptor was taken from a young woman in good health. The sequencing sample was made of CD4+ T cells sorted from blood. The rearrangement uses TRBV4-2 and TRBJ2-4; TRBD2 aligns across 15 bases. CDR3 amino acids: CASSQDGTSGGWTKNIQYF. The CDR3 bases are TGTGCCAGCAGCCAAGACGGGACTAGCGGGGGGTGGACCAAAAACATTCAGTACTTC.